This T cell receptor (beta chain) emerged from a study of T cell responses to AZD1222 COVID-19 vaccine. General observations from the study: White British donors predominated, females outnumbered males, and clonal diversity was possibly underestimated.

This table comes from immunoSEQ multiplex PCR, and its TCRdb copy is limited to in-frame clones, with some not included. Among roughly 130,000 clones listed, roughly 85% were seen once. There are 14 residues in the CDR3. The germline CDR1 and CDR2 sequences are GTSNPN and SVGIG (reference sequence). J gave up 6 bases and V 6 bases, and 8 bases lay outside the gene matches. Of note for this clone: What it recognizes is unknown.

The chain recombines TRBV30 with TRBJ1-4, with TRBD1 matching over 9 bases. The receptor was derived from an adult in good health. The sample was peripheral blood, taken on day 0 of MenACWY control vaccination. Here the CDR3 DNA reads TGTGCCTGCGTCTCCGGGACAGGGTATGAAAAACTGTTTTTT. Translated: CACVSGTGYEKLFF.